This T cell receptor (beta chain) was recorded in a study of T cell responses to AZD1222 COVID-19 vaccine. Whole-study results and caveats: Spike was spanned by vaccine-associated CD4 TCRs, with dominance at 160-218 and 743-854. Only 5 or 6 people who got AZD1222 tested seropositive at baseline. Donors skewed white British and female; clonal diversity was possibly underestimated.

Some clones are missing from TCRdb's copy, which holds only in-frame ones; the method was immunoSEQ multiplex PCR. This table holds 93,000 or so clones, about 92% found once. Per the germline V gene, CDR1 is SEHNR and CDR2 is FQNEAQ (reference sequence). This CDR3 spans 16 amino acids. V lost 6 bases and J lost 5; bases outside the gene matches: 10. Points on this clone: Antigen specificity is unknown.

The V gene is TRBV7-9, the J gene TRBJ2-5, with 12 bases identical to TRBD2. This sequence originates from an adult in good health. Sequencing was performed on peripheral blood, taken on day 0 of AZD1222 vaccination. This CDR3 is CASSPGLAGITETQYF. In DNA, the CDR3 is TGTGCCAGCAGTCCCGGACTAGCGGGGATTACGGAGACCCAGTACTTC.